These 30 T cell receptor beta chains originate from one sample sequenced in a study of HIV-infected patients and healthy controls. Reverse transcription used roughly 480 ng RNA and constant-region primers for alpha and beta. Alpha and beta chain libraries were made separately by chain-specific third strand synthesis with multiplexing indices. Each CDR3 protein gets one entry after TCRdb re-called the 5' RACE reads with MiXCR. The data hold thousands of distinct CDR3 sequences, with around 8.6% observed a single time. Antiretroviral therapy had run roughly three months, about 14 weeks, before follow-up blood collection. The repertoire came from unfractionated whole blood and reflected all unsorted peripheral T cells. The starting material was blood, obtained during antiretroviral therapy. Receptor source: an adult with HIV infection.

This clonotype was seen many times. CDR3 in DNA: TGCAGCGTTGAAGTCTCCGGGACTAGGGTATACGAGCAGTACTTC. It encodes CSVEVSGTRVYEQYF. The V gene is TRBV29-1, the J gene TRBJ2-7, with 8 bases matching TRBD2. Germline CDR1 and CDR2: SQVTM and ANQGSEA. Trimming removed 1 base from V and 4 bases from J; junction bases left unmatched: 9. This CDR3 is 15 amino acids long.

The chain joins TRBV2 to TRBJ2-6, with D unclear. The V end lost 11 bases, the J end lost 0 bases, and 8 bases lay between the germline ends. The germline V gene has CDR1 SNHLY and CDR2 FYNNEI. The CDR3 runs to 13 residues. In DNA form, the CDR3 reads TGTGCCGGTCACGGCTCTGGGGCCAACGTCCTGACTTTC. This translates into CAGHGSGANVLTF.

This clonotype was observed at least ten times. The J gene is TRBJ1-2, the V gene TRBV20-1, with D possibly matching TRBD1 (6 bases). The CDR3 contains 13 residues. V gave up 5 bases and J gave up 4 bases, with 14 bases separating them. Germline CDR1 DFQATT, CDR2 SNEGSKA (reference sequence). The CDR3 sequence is CSAPGEGGYGYTF. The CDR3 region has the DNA TGCAGTGCTCCTGGAGAAGGGGGCTATGGCTACACCTTC.

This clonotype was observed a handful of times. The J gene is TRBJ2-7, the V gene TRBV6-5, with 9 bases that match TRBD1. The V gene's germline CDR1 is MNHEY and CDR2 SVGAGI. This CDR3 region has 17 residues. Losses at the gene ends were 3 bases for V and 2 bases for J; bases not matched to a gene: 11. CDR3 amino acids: CASSYHGGTGSPYEQYF. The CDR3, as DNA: TGTGCCAGCAGTTATCACGGGGGGACAGGGAGTCCCTACGAGCAGTACTTC.

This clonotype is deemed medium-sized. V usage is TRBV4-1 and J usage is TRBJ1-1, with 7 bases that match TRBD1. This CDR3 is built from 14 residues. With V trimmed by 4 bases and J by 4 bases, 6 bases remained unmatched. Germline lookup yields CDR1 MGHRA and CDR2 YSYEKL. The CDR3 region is CASSPQGQATEAFF. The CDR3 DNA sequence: TGCGCCAGCAGCCCCCAAGGACAGGCCACTGAAGCTTTCTTT.

CDR3: CASSSSEQYGYTF. CDR3 sequence (DNA): TGTGCCAGCAGTTCATCAGAGCAGTATGGCTACACCTTC. This chain connects TRBV28 to TRBJ1-2, with D hard to call. CDR3 length: 13 amino acids. The germline V and J ends were trimmed by 4 bases and 5 bases, with 11 bases remaining between them. Per the germline V gene, CDR1 is MDHEN and CDR2 is SYDVKM.

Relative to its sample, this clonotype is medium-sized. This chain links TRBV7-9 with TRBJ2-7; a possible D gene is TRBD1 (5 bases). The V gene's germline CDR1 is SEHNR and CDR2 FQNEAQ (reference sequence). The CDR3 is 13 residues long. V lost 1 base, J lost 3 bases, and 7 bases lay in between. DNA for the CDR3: TGTGCCAGCAGCTTAGTACAGGACTACGAGCAGTACTTC. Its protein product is CASSLVQDYEQYF.

DNA for the CDR3: TGTGCCAGCAGCCAGCGGGGCGCGGACTATGGCTACACCTTC. Translated: CASSQRGADYGYTF. The V gene is TRBV3-1, the J gene TRBJ1-2, with a tentative D call TRBD1 (5 bases). The CDR3 is 14 residues long. Germline CDR1 and CDR2: LGHDT and YNNKEL (reference sequence). Between the trimmed V and J ends, which lost 3 bases and 3 bases, there was a span of 11 bases.

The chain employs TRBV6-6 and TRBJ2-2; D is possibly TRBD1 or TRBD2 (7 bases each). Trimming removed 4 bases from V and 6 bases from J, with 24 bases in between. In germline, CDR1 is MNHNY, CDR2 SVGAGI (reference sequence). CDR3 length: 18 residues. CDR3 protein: CASSFQWGRGLVSGELFF. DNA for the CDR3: TGTGCCAGCAGTTTCCAATGGGGGAGGGGGCTAGTTTCCGGGGAGCTGTTTTTT.

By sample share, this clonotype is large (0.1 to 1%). CDR3 loop: CASSEASDREGRNTEAFF. As DNA, the CDR3 is TGTGCCAGCAGTGAGGCCTCTGACAGGGAAGGGAGGAATACTGAAGCTTTCTTT. The chain carries TRBV2 and TRBJ1-1, with 7 bases fitting TRBD1. V dropped 3 bases and J dropped 5; count of bases not matched to a gene: 18. The CDR3 spans 18 residues. Germline CDR1 and CDR2: SNHLY and FYNNEI.

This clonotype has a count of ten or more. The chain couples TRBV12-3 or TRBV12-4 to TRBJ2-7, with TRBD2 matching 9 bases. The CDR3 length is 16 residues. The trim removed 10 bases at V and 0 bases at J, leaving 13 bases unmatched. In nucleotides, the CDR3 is TGTGCCACCTCTTATACTAGCGGGCTTAACTCCTACGAGCAGTACTTC. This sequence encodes CATSYTSGLNSYEQYF.

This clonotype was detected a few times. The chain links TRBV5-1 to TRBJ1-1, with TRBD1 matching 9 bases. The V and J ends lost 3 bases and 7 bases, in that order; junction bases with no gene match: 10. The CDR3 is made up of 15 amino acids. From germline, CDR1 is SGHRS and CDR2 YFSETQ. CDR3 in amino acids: CASSSLQGAEDEAFF. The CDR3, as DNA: TGCGCCAGCAGCTCTTTACAGGGGGCTGAGGATGAAGCTTTCTTT.

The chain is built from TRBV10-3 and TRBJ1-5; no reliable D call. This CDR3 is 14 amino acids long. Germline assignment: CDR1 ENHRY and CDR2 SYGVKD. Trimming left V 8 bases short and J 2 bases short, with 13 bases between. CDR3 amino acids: CAIRDTGGNQPQHF. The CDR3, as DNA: TGTGCCATCCGCGACACGGGCGGCAATCAGCCCCAGCATTTT.

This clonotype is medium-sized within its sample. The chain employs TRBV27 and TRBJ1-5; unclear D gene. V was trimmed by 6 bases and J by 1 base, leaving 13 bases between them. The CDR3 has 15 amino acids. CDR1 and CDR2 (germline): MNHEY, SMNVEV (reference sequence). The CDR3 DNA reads TGTGCCAGCAGCCGTGGGGTGGAGAGCAATCAGCCCCAGCATTTT. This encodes CASSRGVESNQPQHF.

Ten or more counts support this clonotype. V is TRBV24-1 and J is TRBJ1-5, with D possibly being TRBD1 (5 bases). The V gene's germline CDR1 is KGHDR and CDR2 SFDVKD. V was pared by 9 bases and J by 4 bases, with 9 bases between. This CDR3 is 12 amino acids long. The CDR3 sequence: CATGALNQPQHF. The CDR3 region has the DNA TGTGCCACCGGGGCCTTGAATCAGCCCCAGCATTTT.

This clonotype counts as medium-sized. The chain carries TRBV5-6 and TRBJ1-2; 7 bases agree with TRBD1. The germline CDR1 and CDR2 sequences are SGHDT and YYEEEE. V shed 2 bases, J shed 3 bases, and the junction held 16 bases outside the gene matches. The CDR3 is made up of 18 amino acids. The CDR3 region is CASSFGFSIRGRDYGYTF. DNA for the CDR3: TGTGCCAGCAGCTTCGGGTTTTCAATTAGGGGGCGCGACTATGGCTACACCTTC.

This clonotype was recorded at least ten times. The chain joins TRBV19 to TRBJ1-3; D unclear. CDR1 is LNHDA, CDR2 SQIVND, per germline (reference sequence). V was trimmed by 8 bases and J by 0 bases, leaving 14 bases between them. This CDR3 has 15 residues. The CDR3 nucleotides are TGTGCCAGTTCAGACCCAGCGGGCTCTGGAAACACCATATATTTT. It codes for CASSDPAGSGNTIYF.

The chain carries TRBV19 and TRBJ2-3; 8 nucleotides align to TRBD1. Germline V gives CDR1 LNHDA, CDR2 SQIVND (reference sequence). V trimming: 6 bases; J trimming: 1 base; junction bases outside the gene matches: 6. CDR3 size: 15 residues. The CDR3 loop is CASSTDRGGTDTQYF. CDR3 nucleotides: TGTGCCAGTAGCACCGACAGGGGCGGCACAGATACGCAGTATTTT.

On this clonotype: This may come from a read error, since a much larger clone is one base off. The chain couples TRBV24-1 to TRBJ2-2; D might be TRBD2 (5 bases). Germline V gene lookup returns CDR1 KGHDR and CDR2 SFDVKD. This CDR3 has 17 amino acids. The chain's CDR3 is CATSTGRATSNTGDLFF. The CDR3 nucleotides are TGTGCCACCAGTACGGGTCGGGCTACGTCGAACACCGGGGATCTGTTTTTT.

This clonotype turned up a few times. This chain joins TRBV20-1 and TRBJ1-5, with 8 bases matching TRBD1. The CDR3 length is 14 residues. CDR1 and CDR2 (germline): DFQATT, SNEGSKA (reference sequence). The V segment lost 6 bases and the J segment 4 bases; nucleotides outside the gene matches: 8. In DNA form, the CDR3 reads TGCAGTGCAACAAGACAGGGGCGGAATCAGCCCCAGCATTTT. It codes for CSATRQGRNQPQHF.

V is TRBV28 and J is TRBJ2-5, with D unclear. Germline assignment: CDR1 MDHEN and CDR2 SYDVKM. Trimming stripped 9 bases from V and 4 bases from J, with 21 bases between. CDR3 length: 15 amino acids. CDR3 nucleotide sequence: TGTGCCAGTACCGAACTGCAGCCCGGGCGAGAGACCCAGTACTTC. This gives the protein CASTELQPGRETQYF.

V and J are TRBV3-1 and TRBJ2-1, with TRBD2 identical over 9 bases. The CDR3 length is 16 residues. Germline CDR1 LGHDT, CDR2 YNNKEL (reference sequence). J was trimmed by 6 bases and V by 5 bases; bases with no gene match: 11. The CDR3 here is CASSASGLAIRNEQFF. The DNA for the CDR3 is TGTGCCAGCAGCGCTTCGGGACTAGCAATCCGCAATGAGCAGTTCTTC.

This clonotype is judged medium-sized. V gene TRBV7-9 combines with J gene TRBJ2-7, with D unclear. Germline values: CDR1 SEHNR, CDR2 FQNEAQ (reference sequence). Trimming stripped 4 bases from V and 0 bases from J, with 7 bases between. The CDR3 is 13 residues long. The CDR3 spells CASSSPASYEQYF. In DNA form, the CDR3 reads TGTGCCAGCAGCTCCCCGGCCTCCTACGAGCAGTACTTC.

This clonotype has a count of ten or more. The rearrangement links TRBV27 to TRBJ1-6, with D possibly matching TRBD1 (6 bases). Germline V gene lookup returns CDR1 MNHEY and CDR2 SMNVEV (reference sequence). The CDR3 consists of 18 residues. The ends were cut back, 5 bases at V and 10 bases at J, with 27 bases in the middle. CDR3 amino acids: CASSLMAETAATGSPLHF. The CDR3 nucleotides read TGTGCCAGCAGTCTAATGGCAGAAACGGCGGCGACAGGATCACCCCTCCACTTT.

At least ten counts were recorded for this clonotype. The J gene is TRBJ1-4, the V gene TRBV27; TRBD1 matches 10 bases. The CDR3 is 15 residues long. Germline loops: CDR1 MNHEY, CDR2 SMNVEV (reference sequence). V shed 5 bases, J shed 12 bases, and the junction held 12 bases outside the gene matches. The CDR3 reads CASSLRTGGEWELFF. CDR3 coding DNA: TGTGCCAGCAGTCTAAGGACAGGGGGTGAATGGGAACTGTTTTTT.

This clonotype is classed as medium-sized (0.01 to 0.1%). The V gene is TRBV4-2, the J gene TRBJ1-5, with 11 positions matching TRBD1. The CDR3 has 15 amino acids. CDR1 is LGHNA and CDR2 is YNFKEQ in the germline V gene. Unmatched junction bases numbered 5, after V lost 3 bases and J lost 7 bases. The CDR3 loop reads CASSQGTGGKQPQHF. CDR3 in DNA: TGTGCCAGCAGCCAGGGGACAGGGGGAAAGCAGCCCCAGCATTTT.

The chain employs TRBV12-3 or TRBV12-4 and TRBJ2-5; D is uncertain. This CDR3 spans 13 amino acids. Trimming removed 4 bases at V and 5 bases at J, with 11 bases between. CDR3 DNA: TGTGCCAGCAGTTCGTCCGGATTTGAGACCCAGTACTTC. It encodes CASSSSGFETQYF.

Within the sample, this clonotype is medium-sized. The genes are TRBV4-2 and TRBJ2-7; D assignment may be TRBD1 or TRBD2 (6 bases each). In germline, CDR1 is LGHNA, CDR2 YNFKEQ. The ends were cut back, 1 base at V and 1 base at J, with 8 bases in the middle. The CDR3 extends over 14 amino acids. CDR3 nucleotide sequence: TGTGCCAGCAGCCAAGGAGGGGGGTCCTACGAGCAGTACTTC. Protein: CASSQGGGSYEQYF.

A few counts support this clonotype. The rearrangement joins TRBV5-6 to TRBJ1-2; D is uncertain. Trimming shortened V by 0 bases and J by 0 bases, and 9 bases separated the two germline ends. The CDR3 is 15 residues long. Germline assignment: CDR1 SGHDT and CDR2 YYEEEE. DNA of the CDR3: TGTGCCAGCAGCTTGGTTGGAGAAACTAACTATGGCTACACCTTC. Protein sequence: CASSLVGETNYGYTF. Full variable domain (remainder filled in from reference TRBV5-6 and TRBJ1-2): DAGVTQSPTHLIKTRGQQVTLRCSPKSGHDTVSWYQQALGQGPQFIFQYYEEEERQRGNFPDRFSGHQFPNYSSELNVNALLLGDSALYLCASSLVGETNYGYTFGSGTRLTVV.

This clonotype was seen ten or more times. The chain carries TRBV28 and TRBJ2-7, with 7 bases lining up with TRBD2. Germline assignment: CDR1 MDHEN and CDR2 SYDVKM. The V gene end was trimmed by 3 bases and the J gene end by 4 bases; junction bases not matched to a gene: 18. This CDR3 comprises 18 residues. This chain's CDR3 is CASSFPHQREGTWYEQYF. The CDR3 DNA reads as TGTGCCAGCAGTTTCCCCCATCAGCGGGAAGGGACTTGGTACGAGCAGTACTTC. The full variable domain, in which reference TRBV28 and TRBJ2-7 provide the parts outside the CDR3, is DVKVTQSSRYLVKRTGEKVFLECVQDMDHENMFWYRQDPGLGLRLIYFSYDVKMKEKGDIPEGYSVSREKKERFSLILESASTNQTSMYLCASSFPHQREGTWYEQYFGPGTRLTVT.